These T cell receptor beta chains were read from a single sample in a study of cytomegalovirus exposure and HLA in healthy donors. Data came from immunoSEQ multiplex PCR; TCRdb stores just in-frame clones and leaves some out. The sample shows roughly 190,000 clones, about 76% of them seen only once. Specimen: PBMCs. Every receptor here comes from a woman between 50 and 59 years old in good health and CMV-seronegative. The CDR3 runs from the conserved cysteine through the conserved F or W. For some rows the clone size is stated as once, few or many, or as a class when expanded; others skip it.

V gene	clone size	J gene	CDR3 protein
TRBV5-1	.	TRBJ2-3	CASRGGGGVSTDTQYF
TRBV12-5	.	TRBJ2-2	CASGQGANTGELFF
TRBV20-1	.	TRBJ1-1	CSAPRLEAFF
TRBV10-3	.	TRBJ1-4	CATSESTASTNEKLFF
TRBV7-9	.	TRBJ1-1	CASSPHRGAGNTEAFF
TRBV6-5	.	TRBJ2-1	CASKRTPYDSNEQFF
TRBV7-3	.	TRBJ2-5	CASSLGKGNQETQYF
TRBV6-4	once	TRBJ2-1	CASSVLPGVSYNEQFF
TRBV30	.	TRBJ1-4	CAWSFPGSITNEKLFF
TRBV9	.	TRBJ2-2	CASTRVQTAGALGELFF
TRBV7-2	.	TRBJ2-7	CASSLAGTGGEQYF
TRBV30	few	TRBJ1-3	CAWSALSGNTIYF
TRBV7-2	few	TRBJ1-5	CASSLGPQKYSNQPQHF
TRBV29-1	.	TRBJ1-1	CSVADSRNEAFF
TRBV28	.	TRBJ2-1	CASSLPGEYNEQFF
TRBV7-9	.	TRBJ1-2	CASSFVAGGYTF
TRBV11-2	.	TRBJ2-5	CASSLGVRRGEETQYF
TRBV6-5	few	TRBJ2-7	CASTHGTGGYEQYF
TRBV29-1	.	TRBJ1-1	CSVDLTGPSNTEAFF
TRBV2	once	TRBJ1-2	CASSTGGVYGYTF
TRBV2	few	TRBJ2-7	CASSSGTSYEQYF
TRBV14	.	TRBJ2-7	CASSNYLGLAGVSYEQYF
TRBV9	.	TRBJ2-5	CASSVGGGGPQETQYF
TRBV11-2	.	TRBJ2-7	CASSRLVSYEQYF
TRBV2	.	TRBJ2-7	CASSVGRDRFYEQYF
TRBV7-2	.	TRBJ2-7	CASSLDGRGEQYF
TRBV2	.	TRBJ1-5	CASSDWDSLNQPQHF
TRBV7-2	.	TRBJ1-5	CASSLVVTNNQPQHF
TRBV7-8	.	TRBJ1-5	CASSPGTTYSNQPQHF
TRBV6-1	.	TRBJ2-7	CASSELLTGLGYF
TRBV25-1	.	TRBJ1-1	CASSEYRSGNTEAFF
TRBV21-1	.	TRBJ1-2	CASSNPTPNYGYTF
TRBV6-5	.	.	CASQQGGVYEQYF